This T cell receptor (beta chain) was recorded in a study of blood T cells in healthy people across ages. The length of the CDR3 is 15 residues. Trimming removed 0 bases at V and 6 bases at J, with 14 bases between. Germline V gene sequence: CDR1 KGHSH, CDR2 LQKENI. A sample-barcoded 5' primer and a J-beta primer mix were used in a second PCR of about 7 to 11 cycles. Via MiXCR, TCRdb re-called the 5' RACE reads, giving one row per CDR3 protein. The repertoire includes 850,000 to 1,100,000 distinct CDR3 sequences, about two fifths of them detected once, and about 12% sits in the top ten. This TCR came from a young man in good health. The chain couples TRBV18 to TRBJ1-2; D remains ambiguous. The sequencing sample was made of blood. The CDR3 DNA is TGTGCCAGCTCACCACCGGATGAGGAGCCGCATGGCTACACCTTC. Its protein is CASSPPDEEPHGYTF. The whole variable domain, filled in from reference TRBV18 and TRBJ1-2, reads NAGVMQNPRHLVRRRGQEARLRCSPMKGHSHVYWYRQLPEEGLKFMVYLQKENIIDESGMPKERFSAEFPKEGPSILRIQQVVRGDSAAYFCASSPPDEEPHGYTFGSGTRLTVV.